This TCR beta chain was identified in a study of CD8+ T cells in alopecia areata. Turning to the study itself: Patients remained on tofacitinib for 6 to 18 months and then went 6 months without it. Study-wide results and limits: The study found higher clonality in lesional than normal scalp, especially in alopecia totalis/universalis. Tofacitinib significantly brought down scalp clonality and expanded CD8+ clones among top 100. In scalp and blood during tofacitinib, many expanded lesional clones persisted.

The CDR3 has 14 amino acids. Germline loops: CDR1 SGHVS, CDR2 FQNEAQ. V was clipped by 3 bases and J by 6 bases; unmatched bases: 5. Treatment indicated: oral pan-JAK inhibitor, 5-10 mg twice daily. The authors extracted RNA and reverse transcribed it into cDNA as the sequencing template. Here immunoSEQ multiplex PCR was the method, and the copy in TCRdb shows in-frame clones only, minus some. The sample has some 220,000 clones; about 50% are singletons. This clone was detected a few times. Its antigen is as yet unknown. The sequences come from CD4+ T cells sorted from blood, collected at week 4, from a patient treated with tofacitinib. This receptor was obtained from a human donor with alopecia areata. The V call is TRBV7-8, the J call TRBJ2-1, with 7 bases that match TRBD2. The CDR3 sequence is CASSLGGGSNEQFF. DNA for the CDR3: TGTGCCAGCAGCTTGGGGGGGGGAAGCAATGAGCAGTTCTTC.